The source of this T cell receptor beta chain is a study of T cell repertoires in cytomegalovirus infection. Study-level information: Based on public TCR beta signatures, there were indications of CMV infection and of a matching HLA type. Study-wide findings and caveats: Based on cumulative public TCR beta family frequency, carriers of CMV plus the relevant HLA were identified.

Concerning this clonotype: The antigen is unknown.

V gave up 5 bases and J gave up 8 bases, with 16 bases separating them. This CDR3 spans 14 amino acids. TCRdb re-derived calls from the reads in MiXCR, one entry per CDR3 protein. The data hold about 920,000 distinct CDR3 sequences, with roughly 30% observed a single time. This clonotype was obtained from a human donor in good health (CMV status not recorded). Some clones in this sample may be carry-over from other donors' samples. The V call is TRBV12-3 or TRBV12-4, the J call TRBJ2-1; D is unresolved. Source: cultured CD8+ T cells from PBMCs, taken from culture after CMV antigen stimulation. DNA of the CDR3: TGTGCCAGCAGTCGTATGAGCAGGATGCATGAGCAGTTCTTC. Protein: CASSRMSRMHEQFF.